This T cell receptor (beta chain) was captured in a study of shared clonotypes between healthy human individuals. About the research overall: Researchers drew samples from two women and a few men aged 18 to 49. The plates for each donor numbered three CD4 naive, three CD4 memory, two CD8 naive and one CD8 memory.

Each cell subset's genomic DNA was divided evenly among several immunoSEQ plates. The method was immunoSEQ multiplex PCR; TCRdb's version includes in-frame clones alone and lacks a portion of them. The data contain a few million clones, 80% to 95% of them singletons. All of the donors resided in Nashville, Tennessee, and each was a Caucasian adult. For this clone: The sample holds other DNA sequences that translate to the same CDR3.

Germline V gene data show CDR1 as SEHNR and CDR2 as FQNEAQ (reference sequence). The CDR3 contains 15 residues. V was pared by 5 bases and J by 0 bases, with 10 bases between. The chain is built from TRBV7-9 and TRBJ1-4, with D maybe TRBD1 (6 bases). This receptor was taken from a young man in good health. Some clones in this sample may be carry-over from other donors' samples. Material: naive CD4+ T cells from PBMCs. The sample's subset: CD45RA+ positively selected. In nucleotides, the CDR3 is TGTGCCAGCAGCCCGGGACATCCAACTAATGAAAAACTGTTTTTT. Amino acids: CASSPGHPTNEKLFF.